The table lists the clone carrying this TCR beta chain with a few counts. What it binds is not known. Germline loops: CDR1 SGHTA, CDR2 FQGNSA. The V gene lost 3 bases and the J gene lost 7 bases, with 16 bases spanning the gap. The CDR3 runs 15 residues. This sample is drawn from a study of CD8 T cells in ankylosing spondylitis. Making use of molecular barcodes, quantitative 5'-RACE generated TCR beta libraries. Via MiXCR, TCRdb re-called the 5' RACE reads, giving one row per CDR3 protein. In the table there are some 140,000 distinct CDR3 sequences, approximately 9.2% of which are singletons. General study results and limits: Matched ankylosing spondylitis synovial fluid reportedly showed significant enrichment of disease-linked clones. Some of the motif variants had earlier been found in reactive arthritis patients' fluid and blood. Characteristic, it appeared, of ankylosing spondylitis blood was a TCR beta motif of about eight highly homologous variants.

The receptor's source is a male donor with ankylosing spondylitis. Sequenced: synovial fluid, either unsorted or a sorted T cell fraction (not recorded which). V and J are TRBV7-2 and TRBJ1-3, with D possibly being TRBD1 (5 bases). The CDR3 DNA reads as TGTGCCAGCAGCTTCAGCGACAGTCGGCGCAACACCATATATTTT. It yields the protein CASSFSDSRRNTIYF.